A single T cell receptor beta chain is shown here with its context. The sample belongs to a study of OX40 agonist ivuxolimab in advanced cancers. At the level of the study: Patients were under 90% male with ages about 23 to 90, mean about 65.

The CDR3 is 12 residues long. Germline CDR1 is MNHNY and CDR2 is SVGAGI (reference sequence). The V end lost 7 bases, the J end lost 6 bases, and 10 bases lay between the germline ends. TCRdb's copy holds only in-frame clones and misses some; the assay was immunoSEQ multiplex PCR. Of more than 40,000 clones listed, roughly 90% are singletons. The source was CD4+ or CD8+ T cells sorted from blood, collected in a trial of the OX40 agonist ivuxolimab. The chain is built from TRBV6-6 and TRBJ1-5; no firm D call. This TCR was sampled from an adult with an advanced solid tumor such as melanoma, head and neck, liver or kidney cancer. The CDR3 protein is CASKSESQPQHF. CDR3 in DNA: TGTGCCAGCAAGAGTGAGAGTCAGCCCCAGCATTTT.